This T cell receptor beta chain is from a study of T-cell memory formation after mild COVID-19. With constant-segment primers, 5'RACE yielded cDNA libraries of TCR alpha and TCR beta that carried sample barcodes and UMIs. TCRdb independently ran MiXCR on the 5' RACE reads; one entry per CDR3 protein. The sample has 150,000 or so distinct CDR3 sequences; about 15% are singletons. This clonotype occurred once. Germline V lookup: CDR1 SGHRS, CDR2 YFSETQ. V lost 4 bases and J lost 0, with 16 bases in between. The CDR3 consists of 16 residues. This sequence joins TRBV5-1 and TRBJ1-1; tentative D call: TRBD1 (6 bases). The clonotype originates from an adult woman who had mild COVID-19 (a few samples of this study predate the infection). Cell type and time point are not known. The material sequenced was PBMCs or a T cell subset sorted from them (not recorded which). The CDR3 spells CASSPHRQDMNTEAFF. In DNA, the CDR3 is TGCGCCAGCAGCCCCCATAGACAGGACATGAACACTGAAGCTTTCTTT.